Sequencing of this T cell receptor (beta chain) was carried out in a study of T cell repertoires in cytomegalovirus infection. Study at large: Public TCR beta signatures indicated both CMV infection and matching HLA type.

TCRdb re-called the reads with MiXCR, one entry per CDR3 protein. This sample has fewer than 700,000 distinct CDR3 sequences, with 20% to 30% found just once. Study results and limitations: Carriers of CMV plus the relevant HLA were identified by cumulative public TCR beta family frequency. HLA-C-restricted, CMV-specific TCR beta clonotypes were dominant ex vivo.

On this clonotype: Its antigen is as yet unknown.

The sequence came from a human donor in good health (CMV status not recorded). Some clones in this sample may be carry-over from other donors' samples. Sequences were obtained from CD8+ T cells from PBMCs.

The CDR3 loop reads CASSRRTKSEAFF. DNA of the CDR3: TGTGCCAGTTCCAGACGGACAAAGTCTGAAGCTTTCTTT. V gene TRBV12-3 or TRBV12-4 combines with J gene TRBJ1-1; perhaps TRBD1 as D (5 bases). Trimming took off 9 bases at V and 6 bases at J, with 17 bases between the two ends. The CDR3 sequence is 13 residues long.